Below, 25 T cell receptor beta chains from the same sample are listed, as sequenced in a study of T-cell memory formation after mild COVID-19. TCRdb processed the 5' RACE reads anew with MiXCR; each CDR3 protein has one entry. This sample has about 400,000 distinct CDR3 sequences, with under 25% found just once. Sequencing was carried out using PBMCs or a T cell subset sorted from them (not recorded which). These TCRs come from an adult woman who had mild COVID-19 (a few samples of this study predate the infection). Cell type and time point are not known.

This clonotype has only a few counts. CDR3 bases: TGTGCCACCAGCAGAGATGGGGCGGGCGGGGAGCTGTTTTTT. This codes for CATSRDGAGGELFF. This rearrangement joins TRBV15 to TRBJ2-2, with D perhaps given as TRBD1 or TRBD2 (5 bases each). Germline CDR1 and CDR2: LNHNV and YYDKDF (reference sequence). The CDR3 extends over 14 amino acids. Trimming left V 0 bases short and J 7 bases short, with 9 bases between.

This clonotype was seen repeatedly, ten times or more. V usage is TRBV12-3 or TRBV12-4 and J usage is TRBJ2-3; the D is unclear. V gave up 2 bases and J gave up 2 bases, with 8 bases separating them. This CDR3 is built from 14 residues. The CDR3 sequence is CASSLNDNTDTQYF. CDR3 sequence (DNA): TGTGCCAGCAGTTTAAACGACAACACAGATACGCAGTATTTT.

The V and J genes are TRBV19 and TRBJ2-6, with D perhaps TRBD1 (6 bases). Germline assignment: CDR1 LNHDA and CDR2 SQIVND (reference sequence). This CDR3 contains 16 residues. Between the trimmed V and J ends, which lost 9 bases and 0 bases, there was a span of 15 bases. The CDR3 DNA sequence: TGTGCCAGCGTCAGGGGCGCTGACTCTGGGGCCAACGTCCTGACTTTC. This sequence encodes CASVRGADSGANVLTF.

This clonotype was seen a few times. V usage is TRBV12-3 or TRBV12-4 and J usage is TRBJ2-2, with D tentatively TRBD2 (6 bases). Trimming took 3 bases from V and 2 from J, leaving 13 bases between them. The CDR3 length is 16 residues. CDR3 amino acids: CASSFGSSINTGELFF. Written as DNA, the CDR3 is TGTGCCAGCAGTTTCGGGAGTAGCATCAACACCGGGGAGCTGTTTTTT.

The V call is TRBV5-6, the J call TRBJ2-7; 8 bases line up with TRBD1. The V segment lost 4 bases and the J segment 2 bases; nucleotides outside the gene matches: 11. CDR1 SGHDT and CDR2 YYEEEE come from the germline V gene. CDR3 length: 16 residues. The CDR3 DNA sequence: TGTGCCAGCAGCGAAATTGGGACAGGAGGGACCTACGAGCAGTACTTC. This gives the protein CASSEIGTGGTYEQYF.

On this clonotype itself: This sequence may be a read error, since a much larger clone differs from it by one base. This chain connects TRBV24-1 to TRBJ1-1; no clear D. Germline V gene lookup returns CDR1 KGHDR and CDR2 SFDVKD. The CDR3 loop spans 12 amino acids. V was shortened by 3 bases and J by 1 base, with 2 bases between the two germline ends. CDR3 DNA: TGTGCCACCAGTGATACGAACACTGAAGCTTTCTTT. Its translation is CATSDTNTEAFF.

The rearrangement links TRBV5-6 to TRBJ2-1; 16 bases agree with TRBD2. The CDR3 spans 20 residues. Germline assignment: CDR1 SGHDT and CDR2 YYEEEE. The V segment lost 0 bases and the J segment 4 bases; nucleotides outside the gene matches: 10. The CDR3 region has the DNA TGTGCCAGCAGCTTGGACTTGGGACTAGCGGGAGGGACAGGGTACAATGAGCAGTTCTTC. Protein product: CASSLDLGLAGGTGYNEQFF.

The chain couples TRBV5-1 to TRBJ2-5; TRBD1 is a possible D gene (5 bases). The CDR3 runs to 15 residues. The ends were cut back, 1 base at V and 5 bases at J, with 15 bases in the middle. In germline, CDR1 is SGHRS, CDR2 YFSETQ. The CDR3 reads CASSLQDPGMETQYF. The DNA of the CDR3 is TGCGCCAGCAGCTTGCAAGACCCAGGGATGGAGACCCAGTACTTC.

Here the CDR3 DNA reads TGCAGCGCTTACAGGGGTCCGAACTATGGCTACACCTTC. It codes for CSAYRGPNYGYTF. The chain combines TRBV29-1 with TRBJ1-2, with 7 bases matching TRBD1. Germline CDR1 is SQVTM and CDR2 is ANQGSEA. The CDR3 consists of 13 residues. V shed 7 bases and J 2 bases; nucleotides not matched to a gene: 7. The variable domain in full, with the rest retrieved from reference TRBV29-1 and TRBJ1-2, is SAVISQKPSRDICQRGTSLTIQCQVDSQVTMMFWYRQQPGQSLTLIATANQGSEATYESGFVIDKFPISRPNLTFSTLTVSNMSPEDSSIYLCSAYRGPNYGYTFGSGTRLTVV.

The V call is TRBV25-1, the J call TRBJ2-7, with D possibly called TRBD1 or TRBD2 (5 bases each). V lost 2 bases, J lost 2 bases, and 13 bases lay in between. The germline V gene has CDR1 MGHDK and CDR2 SYGVNS. The length of the CDR3 is 15 residues. The CDR3 loop reads CASSETEGRAYEQYF. The CDR3 coding sequence is TGTGCCAGCAGTGAAACAGAGGGACGAGCCTACGAGCAGTACTTC.

The CDR3 here is CASSEEAAGGYEQYF. In DNA, the CDR3 is TGTGCCAGCAGTGAAGAGGCGGCGGGGGGGTACGAGCAGTACTTC. The V gene is TRBV6-1, the J gene TRBJ2-7; 9 nucleotides match TRBD2. The CDR3 runs 15 residues. The germline V gene encodes CDR1 MNHNS and CDR2 SASEGT. With 1 base clipped from V and 4 bases from J, the junction kept 5 bases outside the gene matches.

The chain's CDR3 is CASSQTTPGYGYTF. The CDR3 nucleotides read TGCGCCAGCAGCCAGACGACCCCTGGCTATGGCTACACCTTC. The rearrangement joins TRBV4-3 to TRBJ1-2, with D hard to call. The CDR3 runs 14 residues. Germline V gene data show CDR1 as LGHNA and CDR2 as YSLEER. The ends were cut back, 3 bases at V and 4 bases at J, with 12 bases in the middle.

The rearrangement links TRBV13 to TRBJ2-1, with 9 bases identical to TRBD1. The CDR3 runs to 16 residues. The V and J ends lost 3 bases and 10 bases, in that order; junction bases with no gene match: 13. Germline V gene lookup returns CDR1 PRHDT and CDR2 FYEKMQ (reference sequence). The CDR3 sequence: CASSFKQGQGGLEQFF. CDR3 DNA sequence: TGTGCCAGCAGCTTTAAACAGGGACAGGGAGGACTGGAGCAGTTCTTC.

The V and J genes are TRBV27 and TRBJ2-2; 9 bases map to TRBD1. Germline assignment: CDR1 MNHEY and CDR2 SMNVEV (reference sequence). This CDR3 spans 16 amino acids. The trim removed 5 bases at V and 4 bases at J, leaving 8 bases unmatched. The CDR3 DNA follows: TGTGCCAGCAGTCTCCGGACAGGGGCCTCCACCGGGGAGCTGTTTTTT. Protein sequence: CASSLRTGASTGELFF.

The chain employs TRBV9 and TRBJ2-1; TRBD2 might be the D (6 bases). There are 15 residues in the CDR3. The germline V and J ends were trimmed by 4 bases and 3 bases, with 14 bases remaining between them. CDR1 SGDLS and CDR2 YYNGEE come from the germline V gene. CDR3 amino acids: CASSPRDSGYNEQFF. CDR3 nucleotide sequence: TGTGCCAGCAGCCCCCGGGATAGCGGCTACAATGAGCAGTTCTTC.

V is TRBV10-3 and J is TRBJ1-6, with D perhaps TRBD1 (5 bases). V was clipped by 3 bases and J by 7 bases, with 19 bases between them. This CDR3 region has 17 residues. Germline values: CDR1 ENHRY, CDR2 SYGVKD. This chain's CDR3 is CAISDSTDSLYNSPLHF. CDR3 coding DNA: TGTGCCATCAGTGACTCAACCGACAGTCTGTACAATTCACCCCTCCACTTT.

This chain uses TRBV2 with TRBJ1-1; no clear D gene. Germline CDR1 SNHLY, CDR2 FYNNEI. V shed 4 bases and J shed 4 bases, with 16 bases lying between them. The CDR3 extends over 15 amino acids. CDR3 in amino acids: CASSVLRDSGTEAFF. In DNA, the CDR3 is TGTGCCAGCAGTGTTTTAAGGGATAGCGGCACTGAAGCTTTCTTT. Full variable domain (remainder filled in from reference TRBV2 and TRBJ1-1): EPEVTQTPSHQVTQMGQEVILRCVPISNHLYFYWYRQILGQKVEFLVSFYNNEISEKSEIFDDQFSVERPDGSNFTLKIRSTKLEDSAMYFCASSVLRDSGTEAFFGQGTRLTVV.

The CDR3 region is CASSEAGGNTGELFF. The DNA of the CDR3 is TGTGCCAGCAGTGAAGCAGGGGGCAACACCGGGGAGCTGTTTTTT. This sequence joins TRBV2 and TRBJ2-2, with 7 bases identical to TRBD1. The CDR3 runs to 15 residues. The germline V gene encodes CDR1 SNHLY and CDR2 FYNNEI. V shed 0 bases, J shed 2 bases, and the junction held 0 bases outside the gene matches.

The sample holds a few counts of this clonotype. The rearrangement links TRBV7-6 to TRBJ2-5, with 13 bases aligning to TRBD2. The germline V gene encodes CDR1 SGHVS and CDR2 FNYEAQ. J gave up 2 bases and V 6 bases, and 3 bases lay outside the gene matches. The CDR3 has 15 amino acids. CDR3 nucleotides: TGTGCCAGCAGGCCGACTAGCGGGGGGCAAGAGACCCAGTACTTC. Translated, it gives CASRPTSGGQETQYF. The whole variable domain, remainder taken from reference TRBV7-6 and TRBJ2-5, is GAGVSQSPRYKVTKRGQDVALRCDPISGHVSLYWYRQALGQGPEFLTYFNYEAQQDKSGLPNDRFSAERPEGSISTLTIQRTEQRDSAMYRCASRPTSGGQETQYFGPGTRLLVL.

This clonotype has ten or more counts. The chain combines TRBV19 with TRBJ1-5; 9 nucleotides align to TRBD1. Germline lookup yields CDR1 LNHDA and CDR2 SQIVND (reference sequence). This CDR3 is built from 15 residues. V lost 4 bases, J lost 6 bases, and 7 bases stayed unmatched. The CDR3 DNA follows: TGTGCCAGTAGTACGGACAGGGGAAGTACTCAGCCCCAGCATTTT. It translates to CASSTDRGSTQPQHF. Full variable domain (rest looked up from reference TRBV19 and TRBJ1-5): DGGITQSPKYLFRKEGQNVTLSCEQNLNHDAMYWYRQDPGQGLRLIYYSQIVNDFQKGDIAEGYSVSREKKESFPLTVTSAQKNPTAFYLCASSTDRGSTQPQHFGDGTRLSIL.

This clonotype was observed a few times. The chain has TRBV6-5 and TRBJ2-3; 9 positions agree with TRBD2. This CDR3 is built from 15 residues. Germline values: CDR1 MNHEY, CDR2 SVGAGI. Trimming cost V 2 bases and J 1 base; bases outside gene matches: 1. CDR3 protein: CASSYGTSRTDTQYF. In nucleotides, the CDR3 is TGTGCCAGCAGTTACGGGACTAGCCGCACAGATACGCAGTATTTT.

V is TRBV18 and J is TRBJ1-3, with TRBD1 matching 7 bases. Per the germline V gene, CDR1 is KGHSH and CDR2 is LQKENI. Losses at the gene ends were 1 base for V and 0 bases for J; bases not matched to a gene: 6. The CDR3 is 17 residues long. CDR3 amino acids: CASSPRGTVTSGNTIYF. The CDR3 DNA sequence: TGTGCCAGCTCACCACGGGGGACAGTTACCTCTGGAAACACCATATATTTT.

This CDR3 is CAISESGGANEKLFF. The CDR3 DNA reads as TGTGCCATCAGTGAGTCAGGCGGGGCTAATGAAAAACTGTTTTTT. V usage is TRBV10-3 and J usage is TRBJ1-4; no clear D. The CDR3 contains 15 residues. Trimming removed 0 bases at V and 3 bases at J, with 8 bases between. Per germline, CDR1 ENHRY and CDR2 SYGVKD.

This chain uses TRBV4-2 with TRBJ2-2; 7 bases match TRBD2. J lost 6 bases, V lost 4 bases, and 11 bases had no gene match. Germline CDR1 and CDR2: LGHNA and YNFKEQ. The CDR3 is made up of 16 amino acids. CDR3 in DNA: TGTGCCAGCAGCCGCGGGAGTACCGTCTCCCCCGGGGAGCTGTTTTTT. Translating gives CASSRGSTVSPGELFF.

The J gene is TRBJ2-3, the V gene TRBV6-6; TRBD2 agrees at 7 bases. V was pared by 4 bases and J by 0 bases, with 13 bases of the junction left unmatched. This CDR3 has 18 amino acids. Germline V CDR1 and CDR2: MNHNY, SVGAGI (reference sequence). CDR3 amino acids: CASSLIQGAGSSTDTQYF. The CDR3 nucleotides read TGTGCCAGCAGTTTAATCCAGGGAGCGGGGAGTAGCACAGATACGCAGTATTTT.